The TCR beta chain described here comes from a study of shared clonotypes between healthy human individuals. Whole-study results and caveats: Large sequencing depth failed to make sorted-subset sequencing complete, rarefaction showed.

The germline V gene encodes CDR1 SGHAT and CDR2 FQNNGV. The CDR3 has 17 amino acids. The V and J ends lost 2 bases and 5 bases respectively, with 18 bases between them. About this clone: The antigen remains undetermined.

Sequencing used immunoSEQ multiplex PCR; TCRdb keeps in-frame clones, though not all of them. The sample lists roughly 2.1 million clones; approximately 94% were seen once. Positive CCR7 selection of CD45RO-negative cells yielded the naive CD8 cells, and terminally differentiated effector memory CD45RA+ cells were excluded. The receptor was derived from a man younger than 35 in good health. Some clones in this sample may be carry-over from other donors' samples. This chain uses TRBV11-2 with TRBJ2-2; the D is unclear. The source material was naive CD8+ T cells from PBMCs. The CDR3 nucleotides read TGTGCCAGCAGCTTATCAGCCTACTCTCTGACAACCGGGGAGCTGTTTTTT. Its protein product is CASSLSAYSLTTGELFF.